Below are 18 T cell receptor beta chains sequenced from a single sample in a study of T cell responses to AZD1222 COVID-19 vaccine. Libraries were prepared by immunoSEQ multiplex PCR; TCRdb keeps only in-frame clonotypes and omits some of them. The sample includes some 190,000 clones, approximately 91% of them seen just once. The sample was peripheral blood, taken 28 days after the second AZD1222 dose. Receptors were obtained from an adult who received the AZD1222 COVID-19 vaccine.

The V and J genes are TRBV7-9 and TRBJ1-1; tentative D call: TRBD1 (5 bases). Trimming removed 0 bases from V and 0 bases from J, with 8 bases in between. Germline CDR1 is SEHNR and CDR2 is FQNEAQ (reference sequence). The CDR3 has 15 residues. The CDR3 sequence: CASSLAQGMNTEAFF. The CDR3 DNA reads TGTGCCAGCAGCTTAGCGCAGGGCATGAACACTGAAGCTTTCTTT.

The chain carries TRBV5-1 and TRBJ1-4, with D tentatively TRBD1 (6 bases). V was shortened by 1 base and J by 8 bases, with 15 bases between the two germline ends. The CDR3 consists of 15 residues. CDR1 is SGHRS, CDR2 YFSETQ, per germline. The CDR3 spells CASSLKGERSEKLFF. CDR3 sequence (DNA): TGCGCCAGCAGCTTGAAGGGGGAACGATCGGAAAAACTGTTTTTT.

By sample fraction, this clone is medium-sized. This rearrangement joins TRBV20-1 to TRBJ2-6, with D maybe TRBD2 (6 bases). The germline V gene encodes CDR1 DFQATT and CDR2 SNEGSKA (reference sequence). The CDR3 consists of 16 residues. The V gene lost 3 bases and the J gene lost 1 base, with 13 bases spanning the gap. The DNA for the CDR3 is TGCAGTGCTAGTAGCGGCCCACCATCTGGGGCCAACGTCCTGACTTTC. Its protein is CSASSGPPSGANVLTF.

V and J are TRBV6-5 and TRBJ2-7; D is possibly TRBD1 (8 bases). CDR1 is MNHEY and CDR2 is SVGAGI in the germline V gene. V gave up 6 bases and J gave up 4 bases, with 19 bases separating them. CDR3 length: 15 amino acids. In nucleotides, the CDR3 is TGTGCCAGCAGACCTTCGGACAGGGAGGGGTACGAGCAGTACTTC. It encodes CASRPSDREGYEQYF.

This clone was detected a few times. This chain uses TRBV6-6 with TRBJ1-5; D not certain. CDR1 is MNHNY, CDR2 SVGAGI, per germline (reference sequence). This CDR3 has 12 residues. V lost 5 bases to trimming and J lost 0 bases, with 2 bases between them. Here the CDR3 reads CASSHSNQPQHF. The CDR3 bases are TGTGCCAGCAGTCATAGCAATCAGCCCCAGCATTTT.

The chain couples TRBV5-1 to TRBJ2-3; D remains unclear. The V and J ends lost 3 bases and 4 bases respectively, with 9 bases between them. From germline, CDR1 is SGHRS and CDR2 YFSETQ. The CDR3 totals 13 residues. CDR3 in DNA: TGCGCCAGCAGCTCCCTGGGCCCAGATACGCAGTATTTT. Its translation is CASSSLGPDTQYF. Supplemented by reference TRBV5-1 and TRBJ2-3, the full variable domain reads KAGVTQTPRYLIKTRGQQVTLSCSPISGHRSVSWYQQTPGQGLQFLFEYFSETQRNKGNFPGRFSGRQFSNSRSEMNVSTLELGDSALYLCASSSLGPDTQYFGPGTRLTVL.

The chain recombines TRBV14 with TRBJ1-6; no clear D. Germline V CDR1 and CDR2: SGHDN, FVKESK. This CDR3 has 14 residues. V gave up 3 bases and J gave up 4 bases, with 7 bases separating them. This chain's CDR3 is CASSHTQYNSPLHF. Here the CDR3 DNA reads TGTGCCAGCAGCCACACACAGTATAATTCACCCCTCCACTTT.

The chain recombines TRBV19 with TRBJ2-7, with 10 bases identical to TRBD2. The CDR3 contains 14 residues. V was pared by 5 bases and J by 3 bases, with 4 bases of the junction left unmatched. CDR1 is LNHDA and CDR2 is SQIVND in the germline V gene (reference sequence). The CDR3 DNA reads TGTGCCAGTAGTCTGGCTAGCGGGAGCTACGAGCAGTACTTC. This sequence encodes CASSLASGSYEQYF.

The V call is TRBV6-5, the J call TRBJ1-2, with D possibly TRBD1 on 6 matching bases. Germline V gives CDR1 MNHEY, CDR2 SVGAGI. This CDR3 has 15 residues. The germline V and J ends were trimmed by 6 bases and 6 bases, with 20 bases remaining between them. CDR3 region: CASSLIGGWVDGYTF. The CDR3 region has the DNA TGTGCCAGCAGCCTCATCGGGGGCTGGGTAGATGGCTACACCTTC.

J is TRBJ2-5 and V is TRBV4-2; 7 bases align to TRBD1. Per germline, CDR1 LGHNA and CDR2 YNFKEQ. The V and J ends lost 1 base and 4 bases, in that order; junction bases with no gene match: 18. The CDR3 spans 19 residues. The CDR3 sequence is CASSQASWDTGDPRETQYF. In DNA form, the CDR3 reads TGTGCCAGCAGCCAAGCAAGCTGGGATACAGGGGACCCTCGAGAGACCCAGTACTTC.

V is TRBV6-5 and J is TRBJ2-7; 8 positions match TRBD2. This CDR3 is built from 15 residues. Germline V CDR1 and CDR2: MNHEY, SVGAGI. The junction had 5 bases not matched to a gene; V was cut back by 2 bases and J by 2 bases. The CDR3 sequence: CASSYGREATYEQYF. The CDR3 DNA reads TGTGCCAGCAGTTACGGGCGGGAGGCCACCTACGAGCAGTACTTC.

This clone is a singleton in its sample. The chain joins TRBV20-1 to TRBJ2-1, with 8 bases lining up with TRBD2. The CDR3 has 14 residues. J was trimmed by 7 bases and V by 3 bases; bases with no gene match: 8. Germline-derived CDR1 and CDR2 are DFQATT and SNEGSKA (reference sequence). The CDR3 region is CSASRSGSVNEQFF. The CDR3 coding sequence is TGCAGTGCTAGTAGGAGCGGGAGTGTTAATGAGCAGTTCTTC.

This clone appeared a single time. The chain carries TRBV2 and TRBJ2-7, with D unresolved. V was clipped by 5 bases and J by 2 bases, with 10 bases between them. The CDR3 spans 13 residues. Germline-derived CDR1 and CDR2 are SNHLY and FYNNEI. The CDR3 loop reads CASSPPAAYEQYF. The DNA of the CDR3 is TGTGCCAGCAGTCCGCCGGCCGCCTACGAGCAGTACTTC.

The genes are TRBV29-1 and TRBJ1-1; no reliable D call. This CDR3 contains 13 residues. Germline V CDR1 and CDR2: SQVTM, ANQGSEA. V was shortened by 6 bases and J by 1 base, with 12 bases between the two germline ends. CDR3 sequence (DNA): TGCAGCGTGAGGCTGAATCCGAACACTGAAGCTTTCTTT. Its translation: CSVRLNPNTEAFF.

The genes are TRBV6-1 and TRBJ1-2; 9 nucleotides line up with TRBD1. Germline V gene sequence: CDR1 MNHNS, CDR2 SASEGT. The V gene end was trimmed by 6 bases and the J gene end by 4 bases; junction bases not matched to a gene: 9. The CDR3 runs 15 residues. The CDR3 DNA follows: TGTGCCAGCAGAACTACTACGACAGGGGGCTATGGCTACACCTTC. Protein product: CASRTTTTGGYGYTF.

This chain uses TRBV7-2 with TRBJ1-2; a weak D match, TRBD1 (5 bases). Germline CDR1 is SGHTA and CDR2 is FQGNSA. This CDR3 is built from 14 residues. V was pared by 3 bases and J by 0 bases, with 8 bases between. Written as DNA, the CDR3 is TGTGCCAGCAGCTTGGGGCGAGCTAACTATGGCTACACCTTC. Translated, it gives CASSLGRANYGYTF.

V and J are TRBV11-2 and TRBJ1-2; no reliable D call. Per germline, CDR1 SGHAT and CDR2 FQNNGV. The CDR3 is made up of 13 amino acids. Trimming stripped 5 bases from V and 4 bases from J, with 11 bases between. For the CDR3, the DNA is TGTGCCAGCAGCCGAGACGGAATCTATGGCTACACCTTC. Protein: CASSRDGIYGYTF.

The CDR3 protein is CASGGQTAYNEQFF. The CDR3 region has the DNA TGTGCCAGCGGGGGACAGACGGCCTACAATGAGCAGTTCTTC. The chain joins TRBV25-1 to TRBJ2-1; 7 positions agree with TRBD1. Looked up from germline, CDR1 is MGHDK and CDR2 is SYGVNS. The CDR3 spans 14 residues. After removal of 8 bases from V and 2 bases from J, the junction contained 6 bases not matched to a gene. Complete variable domain (other parts from reference TRBV25-1 and TRBJ2-1): EADIYQTPRYLVIGTGKKITLECSQTMGHDKMYWYQQDPGMELHLIHYSYGVNSTEKGDLSSESTVSRIRTEHFPLTLESARPSHTSQYLCASGGQTAYNEQFFGPGTRLTVL.